This TCR beta chain emerged from a study of CDR3 diversity in severe acne (dated by TCRdb to about 2019). The CDR3 starts with the cysteine, ends with the phenylalanine, and has 15 residues. Left in the record is the CDR3 DNA by itself, 45 bases read in frame from the first base. CDR1 and CDR2, per the germline V gene (reference sequence), are DFQATT and SNEGSKA. V lost 6 bases and J lost 5 bases, and the count of bases not matched to a germline gene is 9. Notes on this clonotype: It has no known antigen specificity. Base qualities are not at hand, and no much larger clone is one base apart.

The library relied on PCR. TCRdb records Illumina HiSeq 2000 as the sequencer. TCRdb reanalyzed the raw reads on its own, using fastp at Q25 for trimming and MiXCR for clone calling, and kept in-frame beta chains. Identical CDR3 protein sequences are pooled into one entry, listed with their most common genes and DNA. In this sample the table shows about 97,000 distinct CDR3 sequences, roughly half of which occur a single time. Together, the top ten hold under 15% of the sample. Rearrangement joined TRBV20-1 to TRBJ2-5; 13 bases in the middle match TRBD2. The sample consisted of blood. The receptor was isolated from a male donor with acne. The CDR3 reads CSATGLAGAGETQYF. The base sequence is TGCAGTGCCACCGGACTAGCGGGAGCCGGTGAGACCCAGTACTTC.